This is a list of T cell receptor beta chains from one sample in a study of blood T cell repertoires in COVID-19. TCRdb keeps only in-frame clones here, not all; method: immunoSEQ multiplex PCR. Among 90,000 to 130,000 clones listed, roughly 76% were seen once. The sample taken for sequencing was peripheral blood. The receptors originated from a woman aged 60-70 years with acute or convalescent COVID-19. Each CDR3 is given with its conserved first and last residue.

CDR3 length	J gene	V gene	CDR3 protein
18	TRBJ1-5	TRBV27	CASSLYARSTGYNQPQHF
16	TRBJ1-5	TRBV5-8	CASRSGQGVGNQPQHF
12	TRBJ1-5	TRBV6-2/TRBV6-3	CASSPDMKPQHF
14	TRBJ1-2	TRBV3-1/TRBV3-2	CASSHRGGSYGYTF
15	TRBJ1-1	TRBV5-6	CASSLVAVRNTEAFF
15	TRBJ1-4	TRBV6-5	CASSYSDRGREKLFF
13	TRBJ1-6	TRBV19	CACNSAYNSPLHF
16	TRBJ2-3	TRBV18	CASSPRKDRTTDTQYF
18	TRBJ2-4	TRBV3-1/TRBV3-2	CASSPRLAGGPAKNIQYF
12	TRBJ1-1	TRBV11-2	CASSLVYTEAFF
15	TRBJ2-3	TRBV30	CAWSAHTLSTDTQYF
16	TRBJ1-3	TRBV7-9	CASSILQGATGNTIYF
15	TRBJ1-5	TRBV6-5	CASSYNGQRGQPQHF
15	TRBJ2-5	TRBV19	CASSIIGHPQETQYF
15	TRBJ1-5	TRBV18	CASSQARDSNQPQHF
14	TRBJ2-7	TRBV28	CASSLDDRAYEQYF
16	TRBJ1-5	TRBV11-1	CASSFKRGSSNQPQHF
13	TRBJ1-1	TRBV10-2	CASSVRGGTEAFF
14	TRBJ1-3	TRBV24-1	CATSDTTAGNTIYF
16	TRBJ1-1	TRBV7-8	CASSLENRQLNTEAFF
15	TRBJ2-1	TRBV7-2	CASSLGRGSYNEQFF
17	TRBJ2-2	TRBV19	CASRGSGTGGLVGELFF